The T cell receptor (beta chain) described here comes from a study of T-cell reconstitution after alpha-beta-depleted transplantation in children. Whole-study findings and limits: Expanded graft clones numbering several hundred reportedly gave rise to alpha-beta T cells about two months after transplant.

A word on this clonotype: Its matching antigen is unknown.

TCRbeta library construction was performed incorporating unique molecular identifiers. TCRdb fed the PCR reads into MiXCR, producing one record per CDR3 protein. The table lists 250,000 to 400,000 distinct CDR3 sequences, roughly 21% of them singletons. This specimen consisted of PBMCs, mostly from graft donor cells, obtained 180 days after TCRalphabeta/CD19-depleted stem cell transplant. The receptor's source is a male patient under 18 who had a stem cell transplant for acute lymphoblastic leukemia, so the T cells may come from the graft donor.

The CDR3 region has the DNA TGCAGTGCTAGAAAACCCCCCAAAGGTGCAAACAATGAGCAGTTCTTC. Its translation: CSARKPPKGANNEQFF. The chain recombines TRBV20-1 with TRBJ2-1; no clear D gene. This CDR3 comprises 16 residues. Germline V gene sequence: CDR1 DFQATT, CDR2 SNEGSKA (reference sequence). Between the trimmed V and J ends, which lost 2 bases and 5 bases, there was a span of 19 bases.